This TCR beta chain originates from a study of shared clonotypes between healthy human individuals. Study-level results: As a rule, naive subsets had a larger estimated richness than memory subsets.

V lost 5 bases, J lost 0 bases, and 8 bases stayed unmatched. Germline CDR1 reads SGHRS; CDR2 reads YFSETQ. This CDR3 is 16 amino acids long. On this clone itself: Its cognate antigen is unknown.

TCRdb keeps only in-frame clones here, not all; method: immunoSEQ multiplex PCR. The repertoire holds over a million clones, with approximately 80% as singletons. The TCR was taken from a young man in good health. Some clones in this sample may be carry-over from other donors' samples. The chain employs TRBV5-1 and TRBJ1-1; 9 nucleotides align to TRBD1. The specimen was memory CD4+ T cells from PBMCs. Subset in this sample: CD45RA-negative fraction. The CDR3: CASRAGTGPMNTEAFF. For the CDR3, the DNA is TGCGCCAGCAGAGCCGGGACAGGGCCCATGAACACTGAAGCTTTCTTT.